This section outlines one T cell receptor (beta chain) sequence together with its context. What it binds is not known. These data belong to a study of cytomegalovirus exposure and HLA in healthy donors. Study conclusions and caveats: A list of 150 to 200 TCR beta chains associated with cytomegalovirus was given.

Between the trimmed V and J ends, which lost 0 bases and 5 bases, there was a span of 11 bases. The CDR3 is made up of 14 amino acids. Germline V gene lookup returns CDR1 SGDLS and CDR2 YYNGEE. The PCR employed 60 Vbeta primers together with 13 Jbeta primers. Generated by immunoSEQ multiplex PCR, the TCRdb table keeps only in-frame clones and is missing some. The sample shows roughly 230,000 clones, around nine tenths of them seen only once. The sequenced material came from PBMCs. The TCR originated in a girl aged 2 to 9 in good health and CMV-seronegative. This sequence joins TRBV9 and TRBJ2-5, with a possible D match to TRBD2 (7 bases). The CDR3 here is CASSVAGGDETQYF. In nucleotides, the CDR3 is TGTGCCAGCAGCGTAGCGGGGGGCGATGAGACCCAGTACTTC. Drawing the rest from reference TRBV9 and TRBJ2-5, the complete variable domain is DSGVTQTPKHLITATGQRVTLRCSPRSGDLSVYWYQQSLDQGLQFLIQYYNGEERAKGNILERFSAQQFPDLHSELNLSSLELGDSALYFCASSVAGGDETQYFGPGTRLLVL.